This T cell receptor beta chain derives from a study of CD8+ T cells in alopecia areata. Study in general: Each day, treated patients took oral tofacitinib twice, at 5 to 10 mg per dose.

J lost 4 bases, V lost 8 bases, and 12 bases had no gene match. CDR1 and CDR2 from the germline V gene are MDHEN and SYDVKM. The CDR3 contains 16 residues. Reverse transcribed after extraction, RNA yielded cDNA as the sequencing template. TCRdb keeps only in-frame clones here, not all; method: immunoSEQ multiplex PCR. The sample gives under 350,000 clones, about 62% of which show up once; approximately 1.8% is in the top ten. This clone was counted a few times. Treatment noted: oral pan-JAK inhibitor, 5-10 mg twice daily. Sample: CD4+ T cells sorted from blood, taken at week 24, from a patient treated with tofacitinib. The clonotype originates from a human donor with alopecia areata. The genes are TRBV28 and TRBJ2-5, with TRBD2 matching 11 bases. DNA of the CDR3: TGTGCCAGCGGTAGCGGGGGGGCGTATTCGGGAGAGACCCAGTACTTC. Amino acids: CASGSGGAYSGETQYF.